The clone carrying this T cell receptor (beta chain) was recorded a few times. The sample belongs to a study of T cells in Graves' hyperthyroidism and ophthalmopathy. From less than 13 ml of fresh peripheral blood, PBMCs were isolated. Germline values: CDR1 SGHTS, CDR2 YDEGEE. The CDR3 loop spans 16 amino acids. V dropped 1 base and J dropped 3 bases, with 17 bases sitting between them. Amplification targeted TCR beta CDR3 regions from RNA transcripts. The primer set for the first-round RT-PCR of the TCR CDR3 was HTBI. TCRdb processed the multiplex PCR reads anew with MiXCR; each CDR3 protein has one entry. The sample holds around 700,000 distinct CDR3 sequences, roughly a sixth seen once.

Sequencing input: blood. The chain recombines TRBV5-8 with TRBJ2-7; D possibly corresponds to TRBD1 (6 bases). The TCR sequence derives from a woman aged 50 to 65 with Graves' hyperthyroidism that later progressed to Graves' ophthalmopathy. The chain's CDR3 is CASSLRSPGHHYEQYF. CDR3 coding DNA: TGTGCCAGCAGCTTGAGGAGCCCGGGACACCACTACGAGCAGTACTTC.